This T cell receptor (beta chain) is from a study of T cell changes during pregnancy in multiple sclerosis. Method: immunoSEQ multiplex PCR; TCRdb's copy keeps in-frame clones and lacks some. The data show tens of thousands of clones, with just under 95% seen just once and approximately 1% held by the top ten. Germline CDR1 SEHNR, CDR2 FQNEAQ (reference sequence). CDR3 length: 13 amino acids. V was shortened by 2 bases and J by 1 base, with 5 bases between the two germline ends. The chain couples TRBV7-9 to TRBJ1-1; D ambiguous. The sample here was peripheral blood, taken in the first trimester of pregnancy. The clonotype comes from a female donor with multiple sclerosis, enrolled in a pregnancy study. In DNA, the CDR3 is TGTGCCAGCAGCTTAAGCGGGAACACTGAAGCTTTCTTT. Translated, it gives CASSLSGNTEAFF.